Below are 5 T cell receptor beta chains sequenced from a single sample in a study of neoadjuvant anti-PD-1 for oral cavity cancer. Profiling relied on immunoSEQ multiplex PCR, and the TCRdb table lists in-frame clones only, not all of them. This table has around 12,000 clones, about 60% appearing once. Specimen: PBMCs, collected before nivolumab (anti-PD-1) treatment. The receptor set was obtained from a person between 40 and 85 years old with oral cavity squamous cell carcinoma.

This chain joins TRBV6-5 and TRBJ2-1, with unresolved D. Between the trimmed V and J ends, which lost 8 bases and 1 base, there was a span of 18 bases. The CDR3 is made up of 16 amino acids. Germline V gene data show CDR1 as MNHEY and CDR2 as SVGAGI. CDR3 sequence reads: CASRFLIELSYNEQFF. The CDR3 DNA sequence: TGTGCCAGCCGTTTTTTAATCGAGCTTTCCTACAATGAGCAGTTCTTC.

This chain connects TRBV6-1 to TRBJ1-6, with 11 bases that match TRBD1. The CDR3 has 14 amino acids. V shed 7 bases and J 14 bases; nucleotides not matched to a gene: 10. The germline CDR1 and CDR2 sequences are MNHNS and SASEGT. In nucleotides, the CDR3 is TGTGCCAGCACTAGGACAGGGGGCGGTGGAGCCCTCCACTTT. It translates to CASTRTGGGGALHF.

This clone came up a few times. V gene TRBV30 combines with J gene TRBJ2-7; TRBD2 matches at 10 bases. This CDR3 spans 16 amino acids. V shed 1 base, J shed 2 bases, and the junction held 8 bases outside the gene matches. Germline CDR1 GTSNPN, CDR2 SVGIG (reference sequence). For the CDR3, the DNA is TGTGCCTGGAGTGCTCGCGTAGCGGGAGGTCCCTACGAGCAGTACTTC. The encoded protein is CAWSARVAGGPYEQYF.

CDR3 region: CASSLTGAGSSNIQYF. The CDR3 DNA reads TGCGCCAGCAGCCTGACAGGTGCCGGCTCTTCAAACATTCAGTACTTC. The chain has TRBV5-1 and TRBJ2-4; tentatively, D is TRBD1 (6 bases). From germline, CDR1 is SGHRS and CDR2 YFSETQ. The CDR3 runs to 16 residues. Trimming stripped 4 bases from V and 6 bases from J, with 20 bases between.

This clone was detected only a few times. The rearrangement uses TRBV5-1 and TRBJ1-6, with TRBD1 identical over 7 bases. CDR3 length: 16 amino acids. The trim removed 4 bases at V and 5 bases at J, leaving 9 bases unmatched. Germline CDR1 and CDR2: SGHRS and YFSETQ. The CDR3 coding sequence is TGCGCCAGCAGCCGGGAGGGAGGGGGCGATAATTCACCCCTCCACTTT. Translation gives CASSREGGGDNSPLHF.